These 10 T cell receptor beta chains were sequenced from one sample in a study of cytomegalovirus exposure and HLA in healthy donors. Primers included in the PCR were 60 Vbeta and 13 Jbeta primers. Clones were read by immunoSEQ multiplex PCR, and TCRdb kept only the in-frame ones, dropping some. The data contain approximately 150,000 clones, around 78% of them singletons. Sequenced: PBMCs. The receptor set was obtained from a woman between 40 and 50 years old in good health and CMV-seronegative.

V is TRBV4-2 and J is TRBJ2-2, with 12 positions matching TRBD2. Germline V CDR1 and CDR2: LGHNA, YNFKEQ. V trimming: 4 bases; J trimming: 6 bases; junction bases outside the gene matches: 12. This CDR3 is 18 amino acids long. The chain's CDR3 is CASSLRTSGTESPGELFF. In nucleotides, the CDR3 is TGTGCCAGCAGCCTAAGGACTAGCGGGACGGAGTCGCCCGGGGAGCTGTTTTTT.

This clone occurred once. V and J are TRBV7-3 and TRBJ2-5; 9 nucleotides match TRBD2. With 4 bases clipped from V and 3 bases from J, the junction kept 3 bases outside the gene matches. Germline V gives CDR1 SGHTA, CDR2 FQGTGA. This CDR3 comprises 14 residues. In DNA form, the CDR3 reads TGTGCCAGCAGCTCTAGCGGGATGAAAGAGACCCAGTACTTC. Its translation: CASSSSGMKETQYF.

This chain links TRBV27 with TRBJ1-1; 7 bases agree with TRBD1. Unmatched junction bases numbered 15, after V lost 4 bases and J lost 10 bases. The CDR3 is made up of 15 amino acids. Germline CDR1 and CDR2: MNHEY and SMNVEV (reference sequence). The CDR3 loop reads CASSSHSTGAHGAFF. The CDR3 DNA is TGTGCCAGCAGTTCTCATTCTACAGGGGCCCACGGAGCTTTCTTT.

The chain employs TRBV11-2 and TRBJ2-5, with D possibly matching TRBD1 (5 bases). Per germline, CDR1 SGHAT and CDR2 FQNNGV. CDR3 length: 14 amino acids. Between the trimmed V and J ends, which lost 4 bases and 3 bases, there was a span of 12 bases. The CDR3 DNA is TGTGCCAGCAGCTCAGGGTCCCGGAAAGAGACCCAGTACTTC. Amino acids: CASSSGSRKETQYF.

This clone was counted only a few times. The J gene is TRBJ1-1, the V gene TRBV25-1, with 7 nucleotides matching TRBD1. From germline, CDR1 is MGHDK and CDR2 SYGVNS. V trimming: 3 bases; J trimming: 7 bases; junction bases outside the gene matches: 8. CDR3 size: 14 residues. As DNA, the CDR3 is TGTGCCAGCAGTGATTCAGGGGGAGGAAATGAAGCTTTCTTT. It encodes CASSDSGGGNEAFF.

The V call is TRBV5-4, the J call TRBJ2-5; the D gene is possibly TRBD2 (6 bases). Trimming left V 0 bases short and J 5 bases short, with 8 bases between. The CDR3 runs to 13 residues. The V gene's germline CDR1 is SGHNT and CDR2 YYREEE (reference sequence). The CDR3 protein is CASSLGGVETQYF. CDR3 sequence (DNA): TGTGCCAGCAGCTTGGGGGGGGTGGAGACCCAGTACTTC.

CDR3 sequence: CASSFGGGARSQETQYF. CDR3 in DNA: TGTGCCAGCAGTTTTGGGGGGGGCGCCCGGTCCCAAGAGACCCAGTACTTC. This chain connects TRBV28 to TRBJ2-5, with D possibly matching TRBD2 (7 bases). The CDR3 loop spans 17 amino acids. CDR1 MDHEN and CDR2 SYDVKM come from the germline V gene. V was cut by 3 bases and J by 1 base, with 18 bases left in between.

This clone occurred once. This sequence joins TRBV2 and TRBJ1-2; D gene unclear. Germline V gene data show CDR1 as SNHLY and CDR2 as FYNNEI. V was clipped by 6 bases and J by 5 bases, with 10 bases between them. The length of the CDR3 is 12 residues. CDR3: CASRSSLYGYTF. The CDR3 DNA reads as TGTGCCAGCAGATCCTCACTTTATGGCTACACCTTC.

The rearrangement uses TRBV11-2 and TRBJ2-7; TRBD2 agrees at 11 bases. With V trimmed by 5 bases and J by 6 bases, 9 bases remained unmatched. The germline V gene has CDR1 SGHAT and CDR2 FQNNGV. There are 15 residues in the CDR3. CDR3 protein: CASSPRLGTSGEQYF. The CDR3 DNA is TGTGCCAGCAGCCCTAGACTAGGGACTAGCGGCGAGCAGTACTTC.

The chain uses TRBV5-1 and TRBJ2-3, with 9 bases matching TRBD2. V trimming: 2 bases; J trimming: 0 bases; junction bases outside the gene matches: 7. This CDR3 is 17 amino acids long. Germline assignment: CDR1 SGHRS and CDR2 YFSETQ. The CDR3 DNA reads as TGCGCCAGCAGCTTAGAAAGCGGGAGGTTTAGCACAGATACGCAGTATTTT. It encodes CASSLESGRFSTDTQYF. Filled out from reference TRBV5-1 and TRBJ2-3, the complete variable domain reads KAGVTQTPRYLIKTRGQQVTLSCSPISGHRSVSWYQQTPGQGLQFLFEYFSETQRNKGNFPGRFSGRQFSNSRSEMNVSTLELGDSALYLCASSLESGRFSTDTQYFGPGTRLTVL.